What follows are 14 T cell receptor beta chains derived from one specimen sequenced in a study of CD8+ T cells in alopecia areata (dated by TCRdb to 2016 to 2019). The library relied on the immunoSEQ multiplex PCR assay. RNA was extracted from all samples and reverse transcribed into cDNA as template for TCR sequencing. This immuneACCESS table, as held by TCRdb, lists in-frame sequences with V and J called but not all clones. Of the missing ones, under half trace to an unresolved V gene in checked studies; the others have no known cause. The sample data list about 200,000 clones, and over 60% of these were observed just once. The top ten constitute about 4.2% of the sample. The time point label of this sample denotes: about four weeks on oral tofacitinib. The treatment or condition label for this specimen denotes: oral pan-JAK inhibitor, 5-10 mg twice daily. The sample was CD4+ T cells sorted from blood, taken at week 4, from a patient treated with tofacitinib. Receptors were obtained from a human donor with alopecia areata.

The V gene is TRBV29-1, the J gene TRBJ1-6; no clear D. The ends were cut back, 4 bases at V and 6 bases at J, with 7 bases in the middle. The length of the CDR3 is 12 residues. Germline V gene data show CDR1 as SQVTM and CDR2 as ANQGSEA. CDR3 in amino acids: CSVGEPNSPLHF. CDR3 DNA sequence: TGCAGCGTTGGGGAGCCTAATTCACCCCTCCACTTT.

The chain joins TRBV7-9 to TRBJ1-6; TRBD1 agrees at 8 bases. CDR3 size: 14 residues. Per germline, CDR1 SEHNR and CDR2 FQNEAQ (reference sequence). V shed 5 bases and J 7 bases; nucleotides not matched to a gene: 4. The CDR3 region is CASSGGQGNSPLHF. The CDR3 nucleotides are TGTGCCAGCAGCGGCGGACAGGGCAATTCACCCCTCCACTTT.

J is TRBJ1-2 and V is TRBV30; 10 nucleotides match TRBD1. The ends lost 1 base at V and 4 bases at J; junction bases unmatched: 3. This CDR3 has 14 amino acids. The germline gives CDR1 GTSNPN, CDR2 SVGIG (reference sequence). The CDR3 bases are TGTGCCTGGAGTGGGGGACAGGGGACCTATGGCTACACCTTC. It codes for CAWSGGQGTYGYTF.

This chain uses TRBV21-1 with TRBJ2-3; the table calls TRBD2, which could not be checked here. TRBV21-1 represents a pseudogene. This CDR3 is 12 amino acids long. CDR3 in amino acids: CASSISYDTQYF. The CDR3 region has the DNA TGTGCCAGCAGCATAAGCTATGATACGCAGTATTTT.

This clone was picked up a small number of times. The genes are TRBV18 and TRBJ1-1; TRBD1 is a possible D gene (5 bases). V dropped 0 bases and J dropped 1 base, with 12 bases sitting between them. The CDR3 is made up of 16 amino acids. CDR1 and CDR2 (germline): KGHSH, LQKENI. The CDR3 spells CASSPPGVGTNTEAFF. The CDR3 coding sequence is TGTGCCAGCTCACCACCGGGGGTAGGAACGAACACTGAAGCTTTCTTT.

As concerns this clone: Different DNA sequences within this sample yield the same CDR3. The chain joins TRBV29-1 to TRBJ1-1; D possibly corresponds to TRBD1 (5 bases). The CDR3 extends over 12 amino acids. Germline CDR1 and CDR2: SQVTM and ANQGSEA. V dropped 3 bases and J dropped 1 base, with 6 bases sitting between them. The CDR3 reads CSVDGGNTEAFF. CDR3 nucleotide sequence: TGCAGCGTTGACGGGGGGAACACTGAAGCTTTCTTT.

This clone was recorded only once. J is TRBJ2-3 and V is TRBV7-9, with D unresolved. CDR3 length: 11 residues. Trimming removed 5 bases at V and 5 bases at J, with 5 bases between. Germline CDR1 SEHNR, CDR2 FQNEAQ (reference sequence). CDR3 residues: CASSPLDTQYF. The CDR3 nucleotides read TGTGCCAGCAGCCCCCTAGATACGCAGTATTTT.

Concerning this clone itself: Other DNA sequences in the same sample also yield this CDR3. The CDR3 reads CSARGLDEQFF. The DNA for the CDR3 is TGCAGTGCTAGAGGCTTGGATGAGCAGTTCTTC. The chain couples TRBV20-1 to TRBJ2-1; D uncertain. V was trimmed by 1 base and J by 8 bases, leaving 6 bases between them. Germline CDR1 DFQATT, CDR2 SNEGSKA (reference sequence). The CDR3 is 11 amino acids.

This clone was recorded a few times. The CDR3 bases are TGTGCCAGCAGCTTGTCCCGTTCGGGCAGGGGGCGGGAGGATCAGCCCCAGCATTTT. As protein: CASSLSRSGRGREDQPQHF. The chain recombines TRBV5-6 with TRBJ1-5, with 8 bases fitting TRBD1. This CDR3 spans 19 amino acids. CDR1 SGHDT and CDR2 YYEEEE come from the germline V gene. V shed 1 base and J 5 bases; nucleotides not matched to a gene: 17.

This clone was seen a few times. The chain joins TRBV2 to TRBJ2-3; D might be TRBD1 (6 bases). In germline, CDR1 is SNHLY, CDR2 FYNNEI. V shed 3 bases and J shed 9 bases, with 13 bases lying between them. The CDR3 length is 13 residues. The CDR3: CASSDGQLLTQYF. The CDR3 nucleotides are TGTGCCAGCAGTGACGGACAGCTTCTAACGCAGTATTTT.

A remark on this clone: Other DNA sequences in the same sample also yield this CDR3. The V and J genes are TRBV5-6 and TRBJ1-1; TRBD1 might be the D (5 bases). Germline V gene sequence: CDR1 SGHDT, CDR2 YYEEEE. This CDR3 spans 14 amino acids. With 4 bases removed from V and 2 bases from J, the gap between germline ends came to 12 bases. This chain's CDR3 is CASSPGLKNTEAFF. CDR3 nucleotide sequence: TGTGCCAGCAGCCCGGGACTGAAAAACACTGAAGCTTTCTTT.

The chain links TRBV7-9 to TRBJ1-4, with 8 bases lining up with TRBD1. Germline CDR1 reads SEHNR; CDR2 reads FQNEAQ (reference sequence). The CDR3 loop spans 16 amino acids. V lost 3 bases to trimming and J lost 3 bases; unmatched junction nucleotides: 6. CDR3: CASSFGQGRANEKLFF. CDR3 sequence (DNA): TGTGCCAGCAGCTTCGGACAGGGAAGGGCTAATGAAAAACTGTTTTTT.

The rearrangement uses TRBV4-1 and TRBJ1-2; 8 bases are a match to TRBD1. The CDR3 spans 13 residues. V was clipped by 5 bases and J by 6 bases; unmatched bases: 5. Looked up from germline, CDR1 is MGHRA and CDR2 is YSYEKL. Written as DNA, the CDR3 is TGCGCCAGCAGCGGACAGGGAGAGGATGGCTACACCTTC. This translates into CASSGQGEDGYTF.

The V and J genes are TRBV7-2 and TRBJ2-3; 9 nucleotides line up with TRBD2. CDR3 length: 16 residues. After removal of 1 base from V and 1 base from J, the junction contained 3 bases not matched to a gene. Germline V gives CDR1 SGHTA, CDR2 FQGNSA. The CDR3: CASSLGSSGGTDTQYF. In DNA, the CDR3 is TGTGCCAGCAGCTTAGGGTCTAGCGGGGGCACAGATACGCAGTATTTT.